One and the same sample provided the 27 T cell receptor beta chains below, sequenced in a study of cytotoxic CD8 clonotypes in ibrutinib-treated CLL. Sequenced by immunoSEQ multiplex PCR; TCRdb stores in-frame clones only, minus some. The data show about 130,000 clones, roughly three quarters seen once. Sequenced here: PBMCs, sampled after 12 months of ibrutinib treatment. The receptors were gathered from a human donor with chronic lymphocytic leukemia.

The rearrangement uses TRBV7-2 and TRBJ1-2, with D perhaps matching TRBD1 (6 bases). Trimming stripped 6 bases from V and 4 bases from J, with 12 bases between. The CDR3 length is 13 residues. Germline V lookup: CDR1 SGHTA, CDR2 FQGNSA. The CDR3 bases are TGTGCCAGCAGTACACAGGGACCCTATGGCTACACCTTC. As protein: CASSTQGPYGYTF.

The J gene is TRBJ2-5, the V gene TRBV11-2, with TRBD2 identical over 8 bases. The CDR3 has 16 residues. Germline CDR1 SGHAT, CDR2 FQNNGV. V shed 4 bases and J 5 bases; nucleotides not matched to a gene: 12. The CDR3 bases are TGTGCCAGCAGCTCCCAGGGAGGACTAGCCAGGGAGACCCAGTACTTC. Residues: CASSSQGGLARETQYF.

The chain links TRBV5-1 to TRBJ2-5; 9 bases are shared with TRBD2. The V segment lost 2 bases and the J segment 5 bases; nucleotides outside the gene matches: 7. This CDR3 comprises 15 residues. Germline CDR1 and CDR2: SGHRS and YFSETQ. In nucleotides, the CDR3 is TGCGCCAGCAGCTTCGATAGCGGGAGTGCGGAGACCCAGTACTTC. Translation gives CASSFDSGSAETQYF.

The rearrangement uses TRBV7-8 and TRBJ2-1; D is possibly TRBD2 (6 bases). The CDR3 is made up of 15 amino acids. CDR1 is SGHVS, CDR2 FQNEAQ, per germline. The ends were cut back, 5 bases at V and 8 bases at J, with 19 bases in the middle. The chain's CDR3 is CASSQLTFWEDEQFF. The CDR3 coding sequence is TGTGCCAGCAGCCAACTGACGTTCTGGGAGGATGAGCAGTTCTTC.

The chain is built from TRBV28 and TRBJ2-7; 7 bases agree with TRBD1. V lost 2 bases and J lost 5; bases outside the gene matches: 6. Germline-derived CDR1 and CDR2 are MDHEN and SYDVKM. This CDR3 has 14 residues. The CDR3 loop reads CASSLGQATDEQYF. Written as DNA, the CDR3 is TGTGCCAGCAGTTTAGGACAGGCTACTGACGAGCAGTACTTC.

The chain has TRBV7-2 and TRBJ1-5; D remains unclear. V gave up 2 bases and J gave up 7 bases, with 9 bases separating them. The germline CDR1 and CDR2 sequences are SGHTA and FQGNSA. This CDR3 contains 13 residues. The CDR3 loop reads CASSLRRGQPQHF. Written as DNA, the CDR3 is TGTGCCAGCAGCTTAAGGAGAGGGCAGCCCCAGCATTTT.

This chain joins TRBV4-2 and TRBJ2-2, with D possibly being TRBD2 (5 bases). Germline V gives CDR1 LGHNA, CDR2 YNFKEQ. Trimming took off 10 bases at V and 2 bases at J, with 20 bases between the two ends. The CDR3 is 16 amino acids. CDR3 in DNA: TGTGCCACCGCACCCGGACTTCGGACTAACACCGGGGAGCTGTTTTTT. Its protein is CATAPGLRTNTGELFF.

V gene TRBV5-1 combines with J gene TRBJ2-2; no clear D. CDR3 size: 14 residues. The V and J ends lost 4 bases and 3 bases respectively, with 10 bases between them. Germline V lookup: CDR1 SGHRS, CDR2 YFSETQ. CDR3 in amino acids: CASSKGSHTGELFF. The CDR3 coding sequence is TGCGCCAGCAGCAAGGGCTCTCACACCGGGGAGCTGTTTTTT. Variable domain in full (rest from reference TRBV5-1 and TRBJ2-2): KAGVTQTPRYLIKTRGQQVTLSCSPISGHRSVSWYQQTPGQGLQFLFEYFSETQRNKGNFPGRFSGRQFSNSRSEMNVSTLELGDSALYLCASSKGSHTGELFFGEGSRLTVL.

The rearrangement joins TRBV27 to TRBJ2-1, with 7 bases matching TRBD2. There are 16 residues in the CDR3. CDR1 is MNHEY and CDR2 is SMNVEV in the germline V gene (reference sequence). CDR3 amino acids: CVTQPSSGYINNEQFF. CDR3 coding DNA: TGTGTCACCCAACCCTCTAGCGGATACATAAACAATGAGCAGTTCTTC.

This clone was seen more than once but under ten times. CDR3 bases: TGTGCCAGCAGCGTAGATCCCGATGCGGGTGAGCAGTTCTTC. Translation gives CASSVDPDAGEQFF. The V gene is TRBV9, the J gene TRBJ2-1; D is possibly TRBD2 (5 bases). The CDR3 consists of 14 residues. The V end lost 0 bases, the J end lost 9 bases, and 13 bases lay between the germline ends. CDR1 is SGDLS and CDR2 is YYNGEE in the germline V gene. The full variable domain, its missing parts supplied by reference TRBV9 and TRBJ2-1, is DSGVTQTPKHLITATGQRVTLRCSPRSGDLSVYWYQQSLDQGLQFLIQYYNGEERAKGNILERFSAQQFPDLHSELNLSSLELGDSALYFCASSVDPDAGEQFFGPGTRLTVL.

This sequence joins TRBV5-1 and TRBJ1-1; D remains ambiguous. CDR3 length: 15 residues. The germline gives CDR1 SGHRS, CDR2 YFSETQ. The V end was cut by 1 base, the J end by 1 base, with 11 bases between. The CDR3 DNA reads TGCGCCAGCAGCTTGCGGTCAGGCGGGAACACTGAAGCTTTCTTT. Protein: CASSLRSGGNTEAFF.

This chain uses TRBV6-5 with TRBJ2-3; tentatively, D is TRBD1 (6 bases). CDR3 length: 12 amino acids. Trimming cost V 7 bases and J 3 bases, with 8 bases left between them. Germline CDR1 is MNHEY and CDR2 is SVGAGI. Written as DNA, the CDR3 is TGTGCCAGCACCACAGGGACAGATACGCAGTATTTT. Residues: CASTTGTDTQYF.

The CDR3 nucleotides are TGTGCCAGCAGCCAAGATTCGTCTGCGACTAGCACAGATACGCAGTATTTT. It translates to CASSQDSSATSTDTQYF. The chain carries TRBV4-2 and TRBJ2-3; no firm D call. The CDR3 is 17 residues long. The V end lost 0 bases, the J end lost 0 bases, and 13 bases lay between the germline ends. Germline CDR1 and CDR2: LGHNA and YNFKEQ.

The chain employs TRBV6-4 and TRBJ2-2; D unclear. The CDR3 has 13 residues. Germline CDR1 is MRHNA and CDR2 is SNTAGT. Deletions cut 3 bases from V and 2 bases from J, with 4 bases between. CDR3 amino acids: CASSEDNTGELFF. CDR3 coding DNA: TGTGCCAGCAGTGAGGACAACACCGGGGAGCTGTTTTTT.

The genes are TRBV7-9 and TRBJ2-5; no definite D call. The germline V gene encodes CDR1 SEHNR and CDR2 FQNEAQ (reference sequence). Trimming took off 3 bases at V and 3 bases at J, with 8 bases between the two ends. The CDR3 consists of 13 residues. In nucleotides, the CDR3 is TGTGCCAGCAGCTTCGGAGAAAAAGAGACCCAGTACTTC. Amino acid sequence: CASSFGEKETQYF. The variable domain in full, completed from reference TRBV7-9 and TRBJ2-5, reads DTGVSQNPRHKITKRGQNVTFRCDPISEHNRLYWYRQTLGQGPEFLTYFQNEAQLEKSRLLSDRFSAERPKGSFSTLEIQRTEQGDSAMYLCASSFGEKETQYFGPGTRLLVL.

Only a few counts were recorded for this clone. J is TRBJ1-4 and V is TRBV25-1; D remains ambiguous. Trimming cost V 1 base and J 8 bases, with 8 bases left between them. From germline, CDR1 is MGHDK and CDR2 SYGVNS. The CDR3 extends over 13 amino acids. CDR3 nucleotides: TGTGCCAGCAGTGAATCTTGGGGAGAAAAACTGTTTTTT. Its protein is CASSESWGEKLFF.

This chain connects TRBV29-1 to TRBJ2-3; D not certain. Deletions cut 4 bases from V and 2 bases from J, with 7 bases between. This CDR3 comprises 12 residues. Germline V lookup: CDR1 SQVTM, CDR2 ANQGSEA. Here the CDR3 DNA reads TGCAGCGTTGTAGAGTCCACAGATACGCAGTATTTT. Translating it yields CSVVESTDTQYF.

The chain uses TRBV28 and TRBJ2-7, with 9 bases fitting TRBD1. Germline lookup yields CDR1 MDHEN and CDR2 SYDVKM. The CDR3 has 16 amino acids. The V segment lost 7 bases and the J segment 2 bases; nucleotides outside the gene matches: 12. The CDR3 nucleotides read TGTGCCAGCAATACCCCGGGACAGGGAATAGCCTACGAGCAGTACTTC. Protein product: CASNTPGQGIAYEQYF.

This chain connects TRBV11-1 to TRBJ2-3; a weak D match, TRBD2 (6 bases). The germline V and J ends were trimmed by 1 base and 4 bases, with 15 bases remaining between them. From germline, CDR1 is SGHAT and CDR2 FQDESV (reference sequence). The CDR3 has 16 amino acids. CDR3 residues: CASSLGAWGVADTQYF. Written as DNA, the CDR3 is TGTGCCAGCAGCTTAGGGGCCTGGGGGGTGGCAGATACGCAGTATTTT.

The CDR3 coding sequence is TGTGCCAGCTCACCAACCAGGGCCCAAGAGACCCAGTACTTC. This translates into CASSPTRAQETQYF. The V call is TRBV18, the J call TRBJ2-5; D possibly corresponds to TRBD1 (5 bases). The CDR3 has 14 amino acids. Germline CDR1 KGHSH, CDR2 LQKENI. V dropped 2 bases and J dropped 1 base, with 8 bases sitting between them. Variable domain in full (rest from reference TRBV18 and TRBJ2-5): NAGVMQNPRHLVRRRGQEARLRCSPMKGHSHVYWYRQLPEEGLKFMVYLQKENIIDESGMPKERFSAEFPKEGPSILRIQQVVRGDSAAYFCASSPTRAQETQYFGPGTRLLVL.

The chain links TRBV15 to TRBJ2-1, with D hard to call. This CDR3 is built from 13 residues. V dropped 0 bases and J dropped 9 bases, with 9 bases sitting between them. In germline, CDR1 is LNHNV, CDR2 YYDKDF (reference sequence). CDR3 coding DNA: TGTGCCACCAGCAGAGATTTCAGGAGTGAGCAGTTCTTC. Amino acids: CATSRDFRSEQFF.

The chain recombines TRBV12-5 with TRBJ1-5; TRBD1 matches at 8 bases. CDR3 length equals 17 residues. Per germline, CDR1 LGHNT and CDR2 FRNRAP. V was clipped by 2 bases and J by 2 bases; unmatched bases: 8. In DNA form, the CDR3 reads TGTGCTAGTGGTTTGACCACAACAGGGGGGCGCAATCAGCCCCAGCATTTT. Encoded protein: CASGLTTTGGRNQPQHF. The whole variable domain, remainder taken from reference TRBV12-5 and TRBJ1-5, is DARVTQTPRHKVTEMGQEVTMRCQPILGHNTVFWYRQTMMQGLELLAYFRNRAPLDDSGMPKDRFSAEMPDATLATLKIQPSEPRDSAVYFCASGLTTTGGRNQPQHFGDGTRLSIL.

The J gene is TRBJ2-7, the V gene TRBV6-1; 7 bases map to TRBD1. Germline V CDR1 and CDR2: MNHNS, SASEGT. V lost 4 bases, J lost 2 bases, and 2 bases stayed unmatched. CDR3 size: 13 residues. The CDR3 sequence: CASSVGQAYEQYF. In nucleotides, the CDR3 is TGTGCCAGCAGTGTTGGACAGGCCTACGAGCAGTACTTC.

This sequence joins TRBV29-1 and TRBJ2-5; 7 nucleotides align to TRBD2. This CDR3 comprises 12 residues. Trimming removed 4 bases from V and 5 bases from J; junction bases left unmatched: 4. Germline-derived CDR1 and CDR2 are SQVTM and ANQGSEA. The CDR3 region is CSVARGGETQYF. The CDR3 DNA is TGCAGCGTTGCGAGGGGAGGGGAGACCCAGTACTTC.

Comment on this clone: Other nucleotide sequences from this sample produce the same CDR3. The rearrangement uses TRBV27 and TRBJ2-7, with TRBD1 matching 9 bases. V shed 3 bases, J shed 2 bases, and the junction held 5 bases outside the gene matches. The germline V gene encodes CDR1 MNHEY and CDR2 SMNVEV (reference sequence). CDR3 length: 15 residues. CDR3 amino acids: CASSLSGTGTYEQYF. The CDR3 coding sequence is TGTGCCAGCAGTTTGAGTGGGACAGGGACCTACGAGCAGTACTTC.

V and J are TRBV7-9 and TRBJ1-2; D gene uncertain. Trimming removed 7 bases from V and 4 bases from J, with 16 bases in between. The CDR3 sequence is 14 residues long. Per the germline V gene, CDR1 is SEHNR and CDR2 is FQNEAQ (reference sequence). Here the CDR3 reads CASTRQYSGYGYTF. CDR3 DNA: TGTGCCAGCACCCGGCAGTACAGCGGCTATGGCTACACCTTC. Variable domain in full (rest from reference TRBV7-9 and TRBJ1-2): DTGVSQNPRHKITKRGQNVTFRCDPISEHNRLYWYRQTLGQGPEFLTYFQNEAQLEKSRLLSDRFSAERPKGSFSTLEIQRTEQGDSAMYLCASTRQYSGYGYTFGSGTRLTVV.

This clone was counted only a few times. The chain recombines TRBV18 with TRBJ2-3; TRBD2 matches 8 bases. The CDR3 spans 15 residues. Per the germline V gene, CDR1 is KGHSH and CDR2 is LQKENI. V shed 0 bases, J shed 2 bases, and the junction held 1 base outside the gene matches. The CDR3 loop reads CASSPPSGTTDTQYF. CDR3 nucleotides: TGTGCCAGCTCACCACCTAGCGGGACCACAGATACGCAGTATTTT.